This TCR beta chain was recovered during a study of STAT5B mutations in CD4+ large granular lymphocyte leukemia. Whole-study findings and limits: Compared with healthy controls (2/35), patient top clones favored TRBV06 (8/27). Patient CD4-sorted repertoires looked more clonal than healthy CD4+ repertoires, even without putative leukemic clones. No patients shared main leukemic clonotypes, though less than 30% appeared at low frequency elsewhere.

Notes on this clone: What it binds is unknown.

The CDR3 runs 15 residues. V was clipped by 6 bases and J by 4 bases; unmatched bases: 8. Germline loops: CDR1 KGHSH, CDR2 LQKENI. In the study's own analysis: A productive frequency of 2.59 x 10-5 was the lowest detectable. TCRdb keeps only in-frame clones here, not all; method: immunoSEQ multiplex PCR. V, J and clone size reflect that table, while D and trimming were determined from the DNA. The sample has about 38,000 clones; about four fifths are singletons. The chain recombines TRBV18 with TRBJ2-2, with 7 positions matching TRBD1. Input material: CD4+ T cells from blood buffy coats. This TCR was sampled from a human donor in good health. CDR3 amino acids: CASSQIAGGTGELFF. The CDR3 DNA sequence: TGTGCCAGCTCCCAAATCGCAGGGGGCACCGGGGAGCTGTTTTTT. Combining the CDR3 with reference TRBV18 and TRBJ2-2 gives the whole variable domain NAGVMQNPRHLVRRRGQEARLRCSPMKGHSHVYWYRQLPEEGLKFMVYLQKENIIDESGMPKERFSAEFPKEGPSILRIQQVVRGDSAAYFCASSQIAGGTGELFFGEGSRLTVL.